Below are 19 T cell receptor beta chains sequenced from a single sample in a study of PD-1 blockade in classical Hodgkin lymphoma. All trial patients relapsed after autologous stem cell transplantation. Profiled with immunoSEQ multiplex PCR; TCRdb holds only in-frame clones, not every one. The data hold about 97,000 clones, with 85% to 90% observed a single time. Material: peripheral blood mononuclear cells (PBMCs), obtained before the second cycle of nivolumab. All receptors derive from a human donor with classical Hodgkin lymphoma.

The V gene is TRBV27, the J gene TRBJ2-2, with D uncertain. Germline CDR1 and CDR2: MNHEY and SMNVEV (reference sequence). The CDR3 sequence is 12 residues long. V shed 6 bases and J shed 8 bases, with 10 bases lying between them. In nucleotides, the CDR3 is TGTGCCAGCAGCCTCCTTTCAGGGGAGCTGTTTTTT. It specifies CASSLLSGELFF.

The J gene is TRBJ1-4, the V gene TRBV11-2, with unresolved D. Germline assignment: CDR1 SGHAT and CDR2 FQNNGV. The CDR3 runs to 15 residues. V was clipped by 5 bases and J by 0 bases, with 10 bases between them. The CDR3 DNA follows: TGTGCCAGCAGCCTTGGACTTTCAACTAATGAAAAACTGTTTTTT. Amino acids: CASSLGLSTNEKLFF.

The chain employs TRBV10-3 and TRBJ2-1, with 11 positions matching TRBD2. The CDR3 runs 17 residues. Germline V gene sequence: CDR1 ENHRY, CDR2 SYGVKD. The J segment lost 7 bases and the V segment lost 0 bases, leaving 8 bases of the junction unmatched. The CDR3 nucleotides read TGTGCCATCAGTGAGTCGAGGGCTAGCGGGGGGAATAATGAGCAGTTCTTC. It specifies CAISESRASGGNNEQFF.

V and J are TRBV9 and TRBJ2-4; no clear D gene. This CDR3 has 16 amino acids. V dropped 0 bases and J dropped 0 bases, with 10 bases sitting between them. Germline loops: CDR1 SGDLS, CDR2 YYNGEE. CDR3 coding DNA: TGTGCCAGCAGCGTAGCTACCGCAGGAGCCAAAAACATTCAGTACTTC. It is translated as CASSVATAGAKNIQYF.

The J gene is TRBJ2-3, the V gene TRBV9, with D perhaps matching TRBD1 (5 bases). The CDR3 spans 20 residues. Germline CDR1 is SGDLS and CDR2 is YYNGEE. V lost 1 base and J lost 0, with 24 bases in between. Here the CDR3 reads CASSVPEIWGPRLSTDTQYF. DNA for the CDR3: TGTGCCAGCAGCGTACCCGAGATTTGGGGCCCCCGGCTCAGCACAGATACGCAGTATTTT.

The V and J genes are TRBV10-3 and TRBJ1-1, with 7 bases lining up with TRBD1. Unmatched junction bases numbered 12, after V lost 2 bases and J lost 6 bases. The CDR3 consists of 16 residues. The germline V gene has CDR1 ENHRY and CDR2 SYGVKD. The CDR3 sequence is CAISEAPGGQESEAFF. The CDR3 DNA is TGTGCCATCAGTGAGGCTCCCGGTGGACAGGAGTCTGAAGCTTTCTTT.

The V gene is TRBV19, the J gene TRBJ2-7, with 9 positions matching TRBD1. Germline lookup yields CDR1 LNHDA and CDR2 SQIVND (reference sequence). V shed 5 bases, J shed 6 bases, and the junction held 8 bases outside the gene matches. The CDR3 has 14 amino acids. CDR3 protein: CASSAGQGFSEQYF. CDR3 bases: TGTGCCAGTAGTGCCGGACAGGGGTTCTCCGAGCAGTACTTC.

This chain connects TRBV27 to TRBJ1-6; no clear D. The CDR3 contains 13 residues. In germline, CDR1 is MNHEY, CDR2 SMNVEV (reference sequence). The V end was cut by 5 bases, the J end by 1 base, with 3 bases between. CDR3 protein: CASSISYNSPLHF. In DNA form, the CDR3 reads TGTGCCAGCAGTATTTCCTATAATTCACCCCTCCACTTT.

The chain carries TRBV4-2 and TRBJ2-1; TRBD2 matches at 8 bases. The germline CDR1 and CDR2 sequences are LGHNA and YNFKEQ. J lost 7 bases, V lost 6 bases, and 8 bases had no gene match. The CDR3 runs 14 residues. The CDR3 DNA reads TGTGCCAGCAGTAACCCAGCGGGGGTTAATGAGCAGTTCTTC. It yields the protein CASSNPAGVNEQFF.

CDR3 amino acids: CASSTGTVYNEQFF. The CDR3 DNA is TGTGCCAGCTCAACCGGGACAGTATACAATGAGCAGTTCTTC. The V and J genes are TRBV18 and TRBJ2-1; 7 bases are shared with TRBD1. After removal of 5 bases from V and 4 bases from J, the junction contained 5 bases not matched to a gene. The CDR3 extends over 14 amino acids. In germline, CDR1 is KGHSH, CDR2 LQKENI.

CDR3 in amino acids: CASSLGLAGWTGELFF. CDR3 bases: TGTGCCAGCAGTTTAGGGCTAGCGGGGTGGACCGGGGAGCTGTTTTTT. This chain uses TRBV28 with TRBJ2-2, with 9 bases aligning to TRBD2. Germline loops: CDR1 MDHEN, CDR2 SYDVKM. J lost 5 bases, V lost 2 bases, and 6 bases had no gene match. The CDR3 extends over 16 amino acids.

The chain combines TRBV6-1 with TRBJ1-3; maybe TRBD1 (5 bases). This CDR3 comprises 15 residues. The V gene's germline CDR1 is MNHNS and CDR2 SASEGT. V gave up 7 bases and J gave up 8 bases, with 21 bases separating them. The CDR3: CASITQAEGMDTIYF. Written as DNA, the CDR3 is TGTGCCAGCATCACTCAGGCGGAGGGGATGGACACCATATATTTT.

V and J are TRBV10-1 and TRBJ2-7; TRBD2 matches 9 bases. Germline assignment: CDR1 WNHNN and CDR2 SYGVQD (reference sequence). With V trimmed by 0 bases and J by 1 base, 13 bases remained unmatched. This CDR3 comprises 19 residues. In nucleotides, the CDR3 is TGCGCCAGCAGTGAGTCGACCCCGGGTAGCGGGGGCCAGTCCTACGAGCAGTACTTC. It specifies CASSESTPGSGGQSYEQYF.

This clone was counted only a few times. The chain employs TRBV30 and TRBJ1-2; weak D call: TRBD1 (6 bases). The CDR3 is made up of 11 amino acids. Trimming shortened V by 6 bases and J by 9 bases, and 14 bases separated the two germline ends. Germline V gene lookup returns CDR1 GTSNPN and CDR2 SVGIG (reference sequence). The CDR3 sequence: CACRTGSRYTF. The CDR3, as DNA: TGTGCCTGTCGAACAGGGTCACGCTACACCTTC.

The rearrangement uses TRBV7-9 and TRBJ2-3; D could derive from TRBD1 or TRBD2 (6 bases each). The CDR3 covers 16 residues. CDR1 is SEHNR and CDR2 is FQNEAQ in the germline V gene (reference sequence). V dropped 6 bases and J dropped 0 bases, with 16 bases sitting between them. CDR3 amino acids: CASRERWGASTDTQYF. CDR3 coding DNA: TGTGCCAGCAGAGAACGGTGGGGGGCTAGCACAGATACGCAGTATTTT.

This clone was observed once. The V call is TRBV4-3, the J call TRBJ1-3, with a tentative D call TRBD1 (6 bases). Germline V gene data show CDR1 as LGHNA and CDR2 as YSLEER. Trimming stripped 4 bases from V and 0 bases from J, with 13 bases between. The CDR3 has 16 residues. In DNA, the CDR3 is TGCGCCAGCAGCCGCCATAGGGGGGTCTCTGGAAACACCATATATTTT. Protein product: CASSRHRGVSGNTIYF.

The chain carries TRBV7-9 and TRBJ2-3, with 11 bases that match TRBD2. CDR3 length equals 17 residues. CDR1 is SEHNR and CDR2 is FQNEAQ in the germline V gene (reference sequence). V was clipped by 0 bases and J by 2 bases; unmatched bases: 4. In DNA, the CDR3 is TGTGCCAGCAGCTTAGCTCCTAGCGGGGGGCCCACAGATACGCAGTATTTT. It codes for CASSLAPSGGPTDTQYF.

The V and J genes are TRBV18 and TRBJ1-4; perhaps TRBD1 as D (5 bases). This CDR3 has 13 amino acids. The germline gives CDR1 KGHSH, CDR2 LQKENI. The ends were cut back, 2 bases at V and 8 bases at J, with 9 bases in the middle. In nucleotides, the CDR3 is TGTGCCAGCTCACCAGGGGGGAAGGAAAAACTGTTTTTT. It yields the protein CASSPGGKEKLFF. Complete variable domain (other parts from reference TRBV18 and TRBJ1-4): NAGVMQNPRHLVRRRGQEARLRCSPMKGHSHVYWYRQLPEEGLKFMVYLQKENIIDESGMPKERFSAEFPKEGPSILRIQQVVRGDSAAYFCASSPGGKEKLFFGSGTQLSVL.

The chain links TRBV7-6 to TRBJ2-7; TRBD1 might be the D (6 bases). The CDR3 is 14 amino acids. Germline CDR1 and CDR2: SGHVS and FNYEAQ. Trimming pared 0 bases from V and 3 bases from J, leaving 9 bases between. The CDR3 DNA reads as TGTGCCAGCAGCTTAGCACAGGGACGCTACGAGCAGTACTTC. Its translation is CASSLAQGRYEQYF.